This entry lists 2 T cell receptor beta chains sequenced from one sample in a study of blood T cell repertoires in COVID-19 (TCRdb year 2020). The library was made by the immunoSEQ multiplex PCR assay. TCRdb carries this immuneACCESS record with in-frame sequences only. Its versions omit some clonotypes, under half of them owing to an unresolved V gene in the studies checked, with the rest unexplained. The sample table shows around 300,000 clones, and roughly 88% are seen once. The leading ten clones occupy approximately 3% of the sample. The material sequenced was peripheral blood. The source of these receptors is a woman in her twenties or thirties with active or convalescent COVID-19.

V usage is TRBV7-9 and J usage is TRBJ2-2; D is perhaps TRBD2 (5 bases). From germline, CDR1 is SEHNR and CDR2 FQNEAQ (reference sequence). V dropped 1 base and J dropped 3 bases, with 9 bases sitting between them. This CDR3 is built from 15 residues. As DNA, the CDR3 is TGTGCCAGCAGCTTAGGCGAGGGATACACCGGGGAGCTGTTTTTT. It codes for CASSLGEGYTGELFF.

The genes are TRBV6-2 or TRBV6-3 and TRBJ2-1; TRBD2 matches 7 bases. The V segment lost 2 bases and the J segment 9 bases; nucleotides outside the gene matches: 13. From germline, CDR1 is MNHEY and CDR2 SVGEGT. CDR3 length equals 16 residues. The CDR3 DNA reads TGTGCCAGCAGTTACAAAAATCCGGGAGGAGGTGGTGAGCAGTTCTTC. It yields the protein CASSYKNPGGGGEQFF.